The clone carrying this T cell receptor beta chain showed up just a few times. The data were obtained in a study of low-dose radiotherapy and immunotherapy resistance in tumors. Germline V CDR1 and CDR2: DFQATT, SNEGSKA (reference sequence). The trim removed 6 bases at V and 2 bases at J, leaving 11 bases unmatched. This CDR3 has 15 residues. Alpha- and beta-chain coverage of first-strand cDNA came from TRAV- and TRBV-specific primers. TCR amplification involved 20 to 25 PCR cycles with a constant-region primer and V-primer adapter. TCRdb re-analysed the reads in MiXCR, keeping a single row per CDR3 protein. The sample lists under 11,000 distinct CDR3 sequences, 45% to 55% occurring once.

The genes are TRBV20-1 and TRBJ1-2, with 8 positions matching TRBD1. The clonotype comes from a human donor with advanced metastatic prostate, ovarian, gallbladder or colorectal cancer (not recorded which). This table probably holds off-target reads from a library built for another chain. The CDR3 DNA reads as TGCAGTGCCCACAGGTCGACAGGGGTGAACTATGGCTACACCTTC. Its translation is CSAHRSTGVNYGYTF.